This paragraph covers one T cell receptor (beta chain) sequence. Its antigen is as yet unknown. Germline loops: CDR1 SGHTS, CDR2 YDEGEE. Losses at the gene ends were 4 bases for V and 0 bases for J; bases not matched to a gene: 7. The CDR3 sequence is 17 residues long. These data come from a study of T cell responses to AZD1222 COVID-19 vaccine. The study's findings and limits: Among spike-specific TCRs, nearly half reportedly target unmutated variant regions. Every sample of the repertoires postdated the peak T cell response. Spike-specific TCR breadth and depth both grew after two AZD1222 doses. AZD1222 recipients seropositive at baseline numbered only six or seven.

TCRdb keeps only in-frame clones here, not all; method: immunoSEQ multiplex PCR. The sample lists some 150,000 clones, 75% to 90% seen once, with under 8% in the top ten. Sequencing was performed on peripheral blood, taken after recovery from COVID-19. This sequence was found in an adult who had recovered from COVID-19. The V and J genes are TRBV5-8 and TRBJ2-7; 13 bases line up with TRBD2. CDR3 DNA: TGTGCCAGCAGCAGGGGGGGGACTAGCGGGGCCTCCTACGAGCAGTACTTC. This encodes CASSRGGTSGASYEQYF.